This T cell receptor (beta chain) derives from a study of blood T cell repertoires in COVID-19. Across the study: Samples taken during acute and convalescent COVID-19 were collected in the United States, Italy and Spain. Sample material is recorded as cDNA or gDNA derived from T cells, B-cell-depleted T cells, or PBMCs.

In the original analysis: The assay estimated nucleated cells by amplifying reference gene primers. The repertoire was sequenced with immunoSEQ multiplex PCR; TCRdb's copy has only in-frame clones and lacks some. The V and J calls and clone size come from that table; D and trimming were worked out from the DNA. The table lists about 140,000 clones, about 86% of them singletons, with roughly 1.4% in the top ten. From germline, CDR1 is SGHRS and CDR2 YFSETQ. The J segment lost 6 bases and the V segment lost 3 bases, leaving 5 bases of the junction unmatched. The CDR3 sequence is 14 residues long. The sequencing sample was made of peripheral blood. The V call is TRBV5-1, the J call TRBJ2-7, with 11 bases fitting TRBD1. The TCR originated in an older woman with acute or convalescent COVID-19. CDR3 DNA sequence: TGCGCCAGCAGCTGGGGACAGGGGGGGGGCGAGCAGTACTTC. It yields the protein CASSWGQGGGEQYF.